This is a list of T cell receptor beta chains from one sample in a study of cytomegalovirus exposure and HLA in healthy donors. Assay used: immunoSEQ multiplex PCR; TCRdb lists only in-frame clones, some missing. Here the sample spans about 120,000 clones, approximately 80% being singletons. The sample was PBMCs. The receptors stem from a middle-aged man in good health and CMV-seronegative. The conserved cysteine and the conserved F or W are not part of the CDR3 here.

CDR3aa: ASSPQEGRSQPQH; j_gene: TRBJ1-5; v_gene: TRBV18; len: 13
CDR3aa: ASSRTWDRPNEQY; j_gene: .; v_gene: TRBV11-2; len: 13
CDR3aa: ASSEARGGETQY; j_gene: TRBJ2-5; v_gene: TRBV2; len: 12
CDR3aa: ASSRGQGPGVGTEAF; j_gene: TRBJ1-1; v_gene: TRBV7-9; len: 15
CDR3aa: ASSSLGSSYNEQF; j_gene: TRBJ2-1; v_gene: TRBV7-2; len: 13
CDR3aa: ASSLGTGLGGYT; j_gene: TRBJ1-2; v_gene: TRBV11-2; len: 12
CDR3aa: ASNAGGANTDTQY; j_gene: TRBJ2-3; v_gene: TRBV7-6; len: 13
CDR3aa: ASSPGGAVLTDTQY; j_gene: TRBJ2-3; v_gene: TRBV5-1; len: 14
CDR3aa: ASSPGGGAQYEQY; j_gene: TRBJ2-7; v_gene: TRBV28; len: 13
CDR3aa: ASSIAPDGKTGYGYT; j_gene: TRBJ1-2; v_gene: TRBV19; len: 15
CDR3aa: ATSREVHNQPQH; j_gene: TRBJ1-5; v_gene: TRBV15; len: 12
CDR3aa: ASRPGDNQPQH; j_gene: TRBJ1-5; v_gene: TRBV10-1; len: 11
CDR3aa: ASRAHDRQYEQY; j_gene: .; v_gene: TRBV27; len: 12
CDR3aa: ASSLGGGVGNTIY; j_gene: TRBJ1-3; v_gene: TRBV7-6; len: 13
CDR3aa: ASSNGLNGGNTIY; j_gene: TRBJ1-3; v_gene: TRBV18; len: 13
CDR3aa: ASSGLSGDTIY; j_gene: TRBJ1-3; v_gene: TRBV9; len: 11
CDR3aa: SVGKGVPYEQY; j_gene: TRBJ2-7; v_gene: TRBV29-1; len: 11
CDR3aa: ATSGPTSGSRYEQY; j_gene: TRBJ2-7; v_gene: TRBV15; len: 14
CDR3aa: ASGDTDSNQPQH; j_gene: TRBJ1-5; v_gene: TRBV9; len: 12
CDR3aa: ASSGQSRIEAF; j_gene: TRBJ1-1; v_gene: TRBV18; len: 11
CDR3aa: AIGTEQF; j_gene: TRBJ2-1; v_gene: TRBV7-9; len: 7
CDR3aa: ASSQDQGDPRGVYGYT; j_gene: TRBJ1-2; v_gene: TRBV4-3; len: 16
CDR3aa: ASSQEGRDSEQY; j_gene: TRBJ2-7; v_gene: TRBV4-3; len: 12
CDR3aa: ASSYSDSLEAF; j_gene: TRBJ1-1; v_gene: TRBV6-5; len: 11
CDR3aa: ASSVTGNEKLF; j_gene: TRBJ1-4; v_gene: TRBV11-2; len: 11
CDR3aa: ASSGTGSYNEQF; j_gene: TRBJ2-1; v_gene: TRBV11-3; len: 12